The rows below give T cell receptor beta chains drawn from one sample of a study of identical twins. TCRdb re-analysed the 5' RACE reads in MiXCR, keeping a single row per CDR3 protein. Among 500,000 to 600,000 distinct CDR3 sequences listed, under 25% were seen once. These records were also assigned to another study, of T cells expressing NK-cell markers.

The sample was CD4+ T cells sorted from blood. The receptors were sampled from a woman between 18 and 29 years old in good health. CDR3s include the opening cysteine and the closing phenylalanine or tryptophan. D genes are given only for firm matches. Size is stated for part of the rows, as once, few or many counts, or as a class when the clone is expanded.

cdr3_aa cdr3_nt v_call d_call j_call clone_size
CASSDPGQGLYEQYF TGTGCCAGCAGTGACCCGGGACAGGGGTTATACGAGCAGTACTTC TRBV12-3/TRBV12-4 TRBD1 TRBJ2-7 -
CSASTGAANYGYTF TGCAGTGCAAGTACAGGTGCGGCTAACTATGGCTACACCTTC TRBV20-1 - TRBJ1-2 few
CASLALSSYEQYF TGTGCCAGCCTCGCGTTGAGCTCCTACGAGCAGTACTTC TRBV6-2/TRBV6-3 - TRBJ2-7 -
CASSQVSSVYTF TGTGCCAGCAGCCAAGTATCGAGCGTCTACACCTTC TRBV3-1 - TRBJ1-2 -
CSVPAPGGVYEQYF TGCAGCGTACCTGCACCCGGGGGGGTCTACGAGCAGTACTTC TRBV29-1 TRBD2 TRBJ2-7 many
CASSFQGAHTEAFF TGTGCCAGCAGTTTTCAGGGGGCGCACACTGAAGCTTTCTTT TRBV6-5 TRBD1 TRBJ1-1 few
CASSEQGRSNSEAFF TGCGCCAGCAGCGAACAAGGACGGTCGAACAGTGAAGCTTTCTTT TRBV5-1 - TRBJ1-1 -
CASSPGRSYEQYF TGTGCCAGCAGCCCCGGGAGAAGCTACGAGCAGTACTTC TRBV7-3 - TRBJ2-7 many
CASSVETGLADTQYF TGTGCCAGTAGCGTAGAGACAGGGTTGGCAGATACGCAGTATTTT TRBV9 TRBD1 TRBJ2-3 few
CASSPFTGTSGETQYF TGTGCCAGCAGCCCCTTTACCGGGACTAGCGGAGAGACCCAGTACTTC TRBV7-8 TRBD2 TRBJ2-5 -
CASGTGTSSGELFF TGCGCCAGCGGGACCGGGACTAGTTCCGGGGAGCTGTTTTTT TRBV5-1 TRBD2 TRBJ2-2 -
CASSLRGGETDTQYF TGTGCCAGCAGCTTAAGGGGGGGCGAGACAGATACGCAGTATTTT TRBV5-4 - TRBJ2-3 -
CASSELILDEQYF TGTGCCAGCAGTGAATTAATACTAGACGAGCAGTACTTC TRBV2 - TRBJ2-7 -
CASSPRGLDETQYF TGTGCCAGCAGCCCCCGTGGGCTAGATGAGACGCAGTATTTT TRBV12-3/TRBV12-4 - TRBJ2-3 few
CSAPPFATDTQYF TGCAGTGCTCCACCCTTTGCCACAGATACGCAGTATTTT TRBV20-1 - TRBJ2-3 few
CASSQKSPSGRRSSGANVLTF TGTGCCAGCAGCCAAAAATCCCCTAGCGGGAGGCGTTCCTCTGGGGCCAACGTCCTGACTTTC TRBV21-1 - TRBJ2-6 few
CASSRVGLHNEQFF TGTGCCAGCAGCCGAGTCGGGCTTCATAATGAGCAGTTCTTC TRBV12-3/TRBV12-4 - TRBJ2-1 -
CASSGGTLSATQYF TGTGCCAGCAGCGGCGGGACACTCTCAGCTACGCAGTATTTT TRBV7-9 - TRBJ2-3 -
CASSQYIGSPAKNIQYF TGCGCCAGCAGTCAATATATCGGCAGTCCAGCCAAAAACATTCAGTACTTC TRBV23-1 - TRBJ2-4 -
CASSAQTGNTGELFF TGTGCCAGCAGCGCCCAGACAGGGAACACCGGGGAGCTGTTTTTT TRBV9 - TRBJ2-2 few
CVSRGFNTIYF TGTGTCAGCAGGGGGTTCAACACCATATATTTT TRBV5-8 TRBD1 TRBJ1-3 -
CASSIAGTAYNEQFF TGCGCCAGCAGCATAGCCGGGACAGCCTACAATGAGCAGTTCTTC TRBV5-1 TRBD1 TRBJ2-1 -
CASSQGSGFNEQFF TGCGCCAGCAGCCAAGGATCGGGCTTCAATGAGCAGTTCTTC TRBV4-3 - TRBJ2-1 many
CASSFLAADTQYF TGTGCCAGCAGCTTCCTAGCGGCCGATACGCAGTATTTT TRBV7-2 TRBD2 TRBJ2-3 few
CASSPNTATSGRSNTGELFF TGTGCCAGCAGCCCCAATACTGCGACTAGCGGGAGGTCGAACACCGGGGAGCTGTTTTTT TRBV7-6 TRBD2 TRBJ2-2 -
CASVDSGNTIYF TGTGCTAGTGTGGACAGTGGAAACACCATATATTTT TRBV12-5 - TRBJ1-3 -
CSARVQDSNYGYTF TGCAGTGCTAGAGTCCAAGACTCCAACTATGGCTACACCTTC TRBV20-1 - TRBJ1-2 few
CSAERGGGGSNEQFF TGCAGTGCTGAACGGGGAGGGGGAGGGTCGAATGAGCAGTTCTTC TRBV20-1 - TRBJ2-1 many
CASSIGGRGNQPQHF TGTGCCAGTAGTATAGGGGGCAGGGGCAATCAGCCCCAGCATTTT TRBV19 - TRBJ1-5 -
CSANYRGETQYF TGCAGTGCTAACTACAGAGGGGAGACCCAGTACTTC TRBV20-1 - TRBJ2-5 few
CASSLRTSGRVNNEQFF TGTGCCAGCAGCTTACGGACTAGCGGGAGGGTCAACAATGAGCAGTTCTTC TRBV7-8 TRBD2 TRBJ2-1 -
CSARELRTSGQEEQFF TGCAGTGCTAGAGAACTGAGGACTAGCGGGCAGGAAGAGCAGTTCTTC TRBV20-1 TRBD2 TRBJ2-1 many
CASSYGTARSGANVLTF TGTGCCAGCAGTTACGGGACAGCAAGGTCTGGGGCCAACGTCCTGACTTTC TRBV6-5 TRBD1 TRBJ2-6 -
CASSEGTGSADPYNEQFF TGTGCCAGCAGTGAAGGGACAGGGTCCGCAGACCCCTACAATGAGCAGTTCTTC TRBV2 TRBD1 TRBJ2-1 few
CASSPRTGSGEQYF TGTGCCAGCTCACCCAGAACCGGGAGTGGGGAGCAGTACTTC TRBV18 - TRBJ2-7 -
CSAGKSQETQYF TGCAGTGCGGGGAAGTCGCAAGAGACCCAGTACTTC TRBV20-1 - TRBJ2-5 few
CASSLGRLQNSPLHF TGTGCCAGCAGCTTGGGGAGACTCCAGAATTCACCCCTCCACTTT TRBV7-3 - TRBJ1-6 few
CASSLPSYSNQPQHF TGCGCCAGCAGCCTCCCCTCCTATAGCAATCAGCCCCAGCATTTT TRBV5-1 - TRBJ1-5 -
CSASHSNQPQHF TGCAGTGCTTCACATAGCAATCAGCCCCAGCATTTT TRBV20-1 - TRBJ1-5 few
CSARSGNQPQHF TGCAGTGCTAGGTCGGGGAATCAGCCCCAGCATTTT TRBV20-1 - TRBJ1-5 many
CASSLFGGPGEQYF TGTGCCAGCAGCTTGTTTGGAGGGCCGGGTGAGCAGTACTTC TRBV5-5 - TRBJ2-7 -
CAISGTSGTYNEQFF TGTGCCATCAGTGGGACTAGCGGAACCTACAATGAGCAGTTCTTC TRBV10-3 TRBD2 TRBJ2-1 few
CSVGPTFYEQYF TGCAGCGTTGGCCCAACTTTTTACGAGCAGTACTTC TRBV29-1 - TRBJ2-7 -
CASEYYDRDSYNEQFF TGTGCCAGCGAATATTACGACAGAGACTCCTACAATGAGCAGTTCTTC TRBV2 - TRBJ2-1 -
CSASLTGGSSFF TGCAGTGCTAGTCTAACAGGGGGCTCGTCTTTCTTT TRBV20-1 TRBD1 TRBJ1-1 few
CASEGYEQYF TGTGCCTCCGAAGGGTACGAGCAGTACTTC TRBV7-9 - TRBJ2-7 few
CASRMEGSNYGYTF TGTGCCAGCAGGATGGAGGGTTCTAACTATGGCTACACCTTC TRBV6-2/TRBV6-3 - TRBJ1-2 few
CASSLGPTGVDTEAFF TGTGCCAGCAGCTTAGGCCCGACCGGAGTGGACACTGAAGCTTTCTTT TRBV11-3 - TRBJ1-1 -
CATSDFQGDRGNTEAFF TGTGCCACCAGTGATTTCCAAGGGGACAGGGGTAACACTGAAGCTTTCTTT TRBV24-1 TRBD1 TRBJ1-1 -
CASRDRQETQYF TGTGCCAGCAGGGACAGACAAGAGACCCAGTACTTC TRBV2 - TRBJ2-5 -